This is a list of T cell receptor beta chains from one sample in a study of a mutant IDH1 vaccine in newly diagnosed glioma. The protocol was immunoSEQ multiplex PCR, while the TCRdb copy is restricted to in-frame clones and leaves out a portion. The table shows 32,000 or so clones, with 75% to 90% occurring only once. Their recognized antigens are unknown. Material: peripheral blood mononuclear cells (PBMCs), obtained from a glioma patient whose treatment included an IDH1 peptide vaccine. These receptor sequences come from a woman between 40 and 50 years old with glioma. Some clones in this sample may be carry-over from other donors' samples. CDR3s include the opening cysteine and the closing phenylalanine or tryptophan. D genes are given only for firm matches. The size entry is marked missing in some rows and otherwise reads once, few, many or a size class.

abundance	v_gene	d_gene	j_gene	CDR3nt	CDR3aa
NA	TRBV7-2	NA	TRBJ1-1	TGTGCCAGCAGCCTTTGGGGGAACACTGAAGCTTTCTTT	CASSLWGNTEAFF
few	TRBV28	NA	TRBJ1-5	TGTGCCAGCAGTTTATCTCTTGGCGGCGCCCAGCCCCAGCATTTT	CASSLSLGGAQPQHF
NA	TRBV4-2	NA	TRBJ2-3	TGTGCCAGCAGCCAAGATGAGCGGGGCACAGATACGCAGTATTTT	CASSQDERGTDTQYF
NA	TRBV6-4	NA	TRBJ2-7	TGTGCCAGCAGTGACGCCCCTGGATACGAGCAGTACTTC	CASSDAPGYEQYF
NA	TRBV5-8	NA	TRBJ2-1	TGTGCCAGCAGCCTAACCTTTTGCAATGAGCAGTTCTTC	CASSLTFCNEQFF
NA	TRBV4-1	NA	TRBJ1-2	TGCGCCAGCAGCCAAGAGGGGGTGTCGTATGGCTACACCTTC	CASSQEGVSYGYTF
once	TRBV27	NA	TRBJ1-1	TGTGCCAGCAGTGAGCAGGGTCTCTTGACTGAAGCTTTCTTT	CASSEQGLLTEAFF
NA	TRBV5-5	NA	TRBJ2-7	TGTGCCAGCAGCTACGGAGACAGCTACGAGCAGTACTTC	CASSYGDSYEQYF
NA	TRBV9	NA	TRBJ1-3	TGTGCCAGCAGCGTAGCTTCAGGGTCTGGAAACACCATATATTTT	CASSVASGSGNTIYF
NA	TRBV7-9	TRBD2	TRBJ2-3	TGTGCCAGCAGCTTACGACTAGCGGGAGGGCGGACGCAGTATTTT	CASSLRLAGGRTQYF
NA	TRBV6-5	TRBD1	TRBJ2-4	TGTGCCAGCAGGCCGGGACAGGCCGGCAAAAACATTCAGTACTTC	CASRPGQAGKNIQYF
NA	TRBV28	NA	TRBJ2-5	TGTGCCAGCAGTTTCAACCTCGCGGGAGAGACCCAGTACTTC	CASSFNLAGETQYF
NA	TRBV7-2	NA	TRBJ2-3	TGTGCCAGCAGCTTAGAGGAGGTAGATACGCAGTATTTT	CASSLEEVDTQYF
NA	TRBV5-6	NA	TRBJ1-4	TGTGCCAGCAGGGCGGGGGGCACTAATGAAAAACTGTTTTTT	CASRAGGTNEKLFF
NA	TRBV5-6	NA	TRBJ2-4	TGTGCCAGCAGCCTGCGGGTGGGGTTGGACATTCAGTACTTC	CASSLRVGLDIQYF